Listed below are T cell receptor beta chains from one sample, sequenced in a study of cytomegalovirus exposure and HLA in healthy donors. TCRdb's table, derived via immunoSEQ multiplex PCR, lists solely in-frame clones and lacks some. The sample yields about 77,000 clones, 60% to 85% seen once. Sequenced material: PBMCs. The source of these receptors is a man aged 35 to 55 in good health and CMV-seronegative. Both conserved end residues are trimmed from each CDR3. The order of the fields is D gene, clone size, V gene, CDR3 protein. A D gene is named only where the DNA matches it firmly. Expanded clones are given a class, and other clones once, few, many or no size at all.

d_call: NA; clone_size: NA; v_call: TRBV18; cdr3_aa: ASSLDTVNEKLF
d_call: NA; clone_size: NA; v_call: TRBV30; cdr3_aa: AWSVRGLSYNEQF
d_call: NA; clone_size: NA; v_call: TRBV7-9; cdr3_aa: ASSVSESLSDEQY
d_call: NA; clone_size: NA; v_call: TRBV5-1; cdr3_aa: ASSPGMGRTGELF
d_call: TRBD1; clone_size: NA; v_call: TRBV29-1; cdr3_aa: SWGRGTEAF
d_call: TRBD2; clone_size: NA; v_call: TRBV29-1; cdr3_aa: SVNSPGRANTQY
d_call: NA; clone_size: once; v_call: TRBV2; cdr3_aa: ASSEASQGGGYT
d_call: TRBD1; clone_size: once; v_call: TRBV6-5; cdr3_aa: ASSWGTGRNEKLF
d_call: NA; clone_size: NA; v_call: TRBV7-6; cdr3_aa: ASSSVAPGYEQY
d_call: NA; clone_size: few; v_call: TRBV15; cdr3_aa: ATSQKFYSNQPQH
d_call: NA; clone_size: NA; v_call: TRBV6-1; cdr3_aa: ATTEQESSPLH
d_call: TRBD2; clone_size: NA; v_call: TRBV6-6; cdr3_aa: ASSYSTSGQY
d_call: TRBD2; clone_size: NA; v_call: TRBV6-5; cdr3_aa: ASSRREAYNEQF
d_call: NA; clone_size: few; v_call: TRBV7-3; cdr3_aa: ASSLGAGYEQY
d_call: NA; clone_size: NA; v_call: TRBV27; cdr3_aa: ASSSSLGGNQPQH
d_call: NA; clone_size: NA; v_call: TRBV18; cdr3_aa: ASSPLPGSYEQY
d_call: NA; clone_size: NA; v_call: TRBV28; cdr3_aa: ASSSGQPQH
d_call: NA; clone_size: NA; v_call: TRBV20-1; cdr3_aa: SGVEGGYT
d_call: NA; clone_size: NA; v_call: TRBV5-5; cdr3_aa: ASHLPSGGLETQY
d_call: TRBD2; clone_size: NA; v_call: TRBV5-4; cdr3_aa: ASSLTSGTYEQY
d_call: TRBD2; clone_size: NA; v_call: TRBV4-1; cdr3_aa: ASSQIGASGRKTQY
d_call: TRBD2; clone_size: NA; v_call: TRBV19; cdr3_aa: ASRTSGRADTQY
d_call: TRBD1; clone_size: NA; v_call: TRBV19; cdr3_aa: ASRQGLSEQF
d_call: TRBD2; clone_size: NA; v_call: TRBV7-3; cdr3_aa: ASSETSGRASLGEQF
d_call: TRBD1; clone_size: NA; v_call: TRBV6-1; cdr3_aa: ASRLTGENTEAF
d_call: NA; clone_size: NA; v_call: TRBV28; cdr3_aa: ASSLIDRAF
d_call: TRBD1; clone_size: once; v_call: TRBV6-1; cdr3_aa: ASSEVGQAPYEQY
d_call: TRBD1; clone_size: NA; v_call: TRBV5-4; cdr3_aa: ASSIGQDTIYEQY
d_call: TRBD2; clone_size: NA; v_call: TRBV14; cdr3_aa: ASSSPVAGDVEQY
d_call: NA; clone_size: once; v_call: TRBV28; cdr3_aa: ASTLDSINTEAF
d_call: NA; clone_size: NA; v_call: TRBV7-9; cdr3_aa: ASSHPGSLNTGELF
d_call: TRBD1; clone_size: NA; v_call: TRBV5-6; cdr3_aa: ASSLRTGGLQPQH
d_call: NA; clone_size: NA; v_call: TRBV28; cdr3_aa: ASSPGTRRTEAF
d_call: TRBD2; clone_size: few; v_call: TRBV27; cdr3_aa: ASSQGLAGPGSYNEQF
d_call: TRBD1; clone_size: NA; v_call: TRBV11-2; cdr3_aa: ASSLTGPPFTDTQY
d_call: NA; clone_size: NA; v_call: TRBV5-1; cdr3_aa: ASSFGNEDYGYT
d_call: NA; clone_size: once; v_call: TRBV30; cdr3_aa: AWSPASSGNTIY
d_call: NA; clone_size: NA; v_call: TRBV18; cdr3_aa: ASSPLTGRSEQF
d_call: TRBD2; clone_size: NA; v_call: TRBV4-2; cdr3_aa: ASSQGLAGSYEQY
d_call: NA; clone_size: few; v_call: TRBV5-8; cdr3_aa: ASSLEVGGNQPQH
d_call: TRBD1; clone_size: NA; v_call: TRBV5-6; cdr3_aa: ASSSSKRTGWTEAF
d_call: TRBD2; clone_size: NA; v_call: TRBV29-1; cdr3_aa: SVDSVAGGSKDTQY
d_call: NA; clone_size: NA; v_call: TRBV28; cdr3_aa: ASSATVLPHEQY
d_call: NA; clone_size: NA; v_call: TRBV19; cdr3_aa: ASSSRDQGATDTQY
d_call: NA; clone_size: NA; v_call: TRBV18; cdr3_aa: ASSPSEGTHEQY
d_call: TRBD1; clone_size: NA; v_call: TRBV10-1; cdr3_aa: ASSRTGVNHGEQF
d_call: TRBD2; clone_size: few; v_call: TRBV18; cdr3_aa: ASSPFSGRAYEQY
d_call: TRBD2; clone_size: NA; v_call: TRBV7-9; cdr3_aa: ASSSAGTSGSYEQF
d_call: NA; clone_size: NA; v_call: TRBV7-9; cdr3_aa: ASSFVDEQF
d_call: NA; clone_size: NA; v_call: TRBV28; cdr3_aa: ASFRGGATEAF
d_call: NA; clone_size: NA; v_call: TRBV4-1; cdr3_aa: ASSQDRVVGSPLH
d_call: TRBD1; clone_size: once; v_call: TRBV19; cdr3_aa: ASSTSTGTGDQPQH
d_call: NA; clone_size: NA; v_call: TRBV27; cdr3_aa: ASSFYQSGAEAF
d_call: NA; clone_size: NA; v_call: TRBV6-6; cdr3_aa: VAGARQPQH
d_call: TRBD2; clone_size: NA; v_call: TRBV6-5; cdr3_aa: ASSYLSGGNEQF
d_call: NA; clone_size: few; v_call: TRBV30; cdr3_aa: AWSPGRGGNTIY
d_call: NA; clone_size: NA; v_call: TRBV30; cdr3_aa: AWTKPGGGTGNTIY
d_call: NA; clone_size: NA; v_call: TRBV6-6; cdr3_aa: ASSYFGNTEAF
d_call: TRBD1; clone_size: NA; v_call: TRBV25-1; cdr3_aa: ASRGQALNTEAF